These 10 T cell receptor beta chains were all obtained from the same sample, sequenced in a study of blood T cell repertoires in COVID-19. Using immunoSEQ multiplex PCR, the repertoire was profiled, and TCRdb retains in-frame clones only, with some absent. The sample holds 200,000 to 250,000 clones; more than 75% are singletons and the top ten take about 1.7%. The sequencing sample was made of PBMCs or T cells enriched from blood (not recorded which). These receptors were obtained from a man aged 40-49 years who had recovered from COVID-19.

V is TRBV7-3 and J is TRBJ1-1; D gene uncertain. Trimming cost V 5 bases and J 0 bases, with 22 bases left between them. Germline assignment: CDR1 SGHTA and CDR2 FQGTGA. CDR3 length: 18 amino acids. CDR3 sequence (DNA): TGTGCCAGCAGCGAATTTCTAGTGGCAGCAACTATGAACACTGAAGCTTTCTTT. The encoded protein is CASSEFLVAATMNTEAFF. Variable domain in full (rest from reference TRBV7-3 and TRBJ1-1): GAGVSQTPSNKVTEKGKYVELRCDPISGHTALYWYRQSLGQGPEFLIYFQGTGAADDSGLPNDRFFAVRPEGSVSTLKIQRTERGDSAVYLCASSEFLVAATMNTEAFFGQGTRLTVV.

The rearrangement uses TRBV7-2 and TRBJ1-4, with 9 bases matching TRBD1. The CDR3 sequence is 13 residues long. Losses at the gene ends were 4 bases for V and 8 bases for J; bases not matched to a gene: 2. From germline, CDR1 is SGHTA and CDR2 FQGNSA. The CDR3 loop is CASSWTGEEKLFF. For the CDR3, the DNA is TGTGCCAGCAGCTGGACAGGGGAGGAAAAACTGTTTTTT.

V usage is TRBV28 and J usage is TRBJ2-2; 9 bases map to TRBD2. The length of the CDR3 is 16 residues. V lost 7 bases and J lost 1; bases outside the gene matches: 7. CDR1 is MDHEN, CDR2 SYDVKM, per germline. CDR3 protein: CASIYSGRRNTGELFF. The CDR3 nucleotides read TGTGCCAGCATTTATAGCGGGAGAAGGAACACCGGGGAGCTGTTTTTT.

This clone was recorded a few times. The chain is built from TRBV7-9 and TRBJ2-2; TRBD2 is a possible D gene (6 bases). The CDR3 is 15 amino acids. Germline CDR1 is SEHNR and CDR2 is FQNEAQ (reference sequence). The ends were cut back, 5 bases at V and 4 bases at J, with 14 bases in the middle. Written as DNA, the CDR3 is TGTGCCAGCAGCGGGAGGACTATTAGCACCGGGGAGCTGTTTTTT. The encoded protein is CASSGRTISTGELFF.

The chain has TRBV9 and TRBJ1-2; D gene ambiguous. The CDR3 length is 14 residues. Germline V gene lookup returns CDR1 SGDLS and CDR2 YYNGEE. The germline V and J ends were trimmed by 3 bases and 4 bases, with 13 bases remaining between them. This CDR3 reads CASSAGSTFYGYTF. The CDR3 DNA follows: TGTGCCAGCAGCGCCGGGTCCACTTTCTATGGCTACACCTTC.

The gene calls are TRBV7-2 and TRBJ1-5; tentative D call: TRBD1 (6 bases). The CDR3 is made up of 14 amino acids. Germline V gene sequence: CDR1 SGHTA, CDR2 FQGNSA. Trimming took 4 bases from V and 7 from J, leaving 14 bases between them. CDR3 DNA sequence: TGTGCCAGCAGCTCTCAGGGGTTAGAACAGCCCCAGCATTTT. Translated, it gives CASSSQGLEQPQHF.

The chain employs TRBV5-4 and TRBJ2-3; 9 bases are a match to TRBD2. Unmatched junction bases numbered 7, after V lost 4 bases and J lost 4 bases. This CDR3 region has 15 residues. Looked up from germline, CDR1 is SGHNT and CDR2 is YYREEE (reference sequence). The CDR3 spells CASSQTSGPSDTQYF. Written as DNA, the CDR3 is TGTGCCAGCAGCCAGACTAGCGGACCCTCAGATACGCAGTATTTT. The full variable domain, with the rest looked up from reference TRBV5-4 and TRBJ2-3, is ETGVTQSPTHLIKTRGQQVTLRCSSQSGHNTVSWYQQALGQGPQFIFQYYREEENGRGNFPPRFSGLQFPNYSSELNVNALELDDSALYLCASSQTSGPSDTQYFGPGTRLTVL.

V usage is TRBV19 and J usage is TRBJ2-5; 11 bases line up with TRBD2. Germline loops: CDR1 LNHDA, CDR2 SQIVND (reference sequence). The CDR3 has 16 amino acids. Unmatched junction bases numbered 10, after V lost 5 bases and J lost 5 bases. The CDR3: CASSQGLAEGEETQYF. The CDR3 nucleotides read TGTGCCAGTAGTCAGGGACTAGCGGAGGGTGAGGAGACCCAGTACTTC.

The gene calls are TRBV5-1 and TRBJ2-1, with 11 bases aligning to TRBD2. Trimming took 2 bases from V and 0 from J; bases not matched to a gene: 1. The length of the CDR3 is 16 residues. The germline CDR1 and CDR2 sequences are SGHRS and YFSETQ. CDR3 protein: CASSFLAGGSYNEQFF. The CDR3 DNA reads TGCGCCAGCAGCTTCCTAGCGGGAGGCTCCTACAATGAGCAGTTCTTC.

The CDR3 bases are TGTGCCAGCAGTCATCCAGATACGCAGTATTTT. Amino acids: CASSHPDTQYF. The rearrangement joins TRBV28 to TRBJ2-3; the D is unclear. The ends were cut back, 5 bases at V and 4 bases at J, with 4 bases in the middle. This CDR3 has 11 amino acids. The germline V gene encodes CDR1 MDHEN and CDR2 SYDVKM.